Following are 22 T cell receptor beta chains from one sample sequenced in a study of OX40 agonist ivuxolimab in advanced cancers. Profiling relied on immunoSEQ multiplex PCR, and the TCRdb table lists in-frame clones only, not all of them. The sample holds 70,000 to 95,000 clones, roughly 90% seen once. The sample in question was CD4+ or CD8+ T cells sorted from blood, obtained in a trial of the OX40 agonist ivuxolimab. The receptors stem from an adult with an advanced solid tumor such as melanoma, head and neck, liver or kidney cancer.

The chain recombines TRBV6-6 with TRBJ2-7; D not certain. Trimming took 6 bases from V and 1 from J, leaving 10 bases between them. The CDR3 consists of 13 residues. Germline lookup yields CDR1 MNHNY and CDR2 SVGAGI (reference sequence). The CDR3 here is CASRTGRSYEQYF. CDR3 DNA: TGTGCCAGCAGAACCGGACGATCCTACGAGCAGTACTTC.

The chain is built from TRBV5-4 and TRBJ2-5; D gene uncertain. The V gene lost 4 bases and the J gene lost 2 bases, with 18 bases spanning the gap. The CDR3 has 16 residues. CDR1 is SGHNT and CDR2 is YYREEE in the germline V gene (reference sequence). DNA of the CDR3: TGTGCCAGCAGCGGGATCCGGTCAGGAGATCAAGAGACCCAGTACTTC. Its protein product is CASSGIRSGDQETQYF.

This chain uses TRBV7-2 with TRBJ1-2; 7 nucleotides match TRBD1. Germline CDR1 SGHTA, CDR2 FQGNSA. The CDR3 runs 15 residues. With 7 bases clipped from V and 3 bases from J, the junction kept 11 bases outside the gene matches. CDR3 in amino acids: CASTLSRDSDYGYTF. CDR3 sequence (DNA): TGTGCCAGCACCCTCTCTCGGGACAGCGACTATGGCTACACCTTC.

As regards this clone: Relative to the germline gene, one junction end is altered; a read error may explain this. This chain links TRBV5-4 with TRBJ2-7; D unresolved. Per germline, CDR1 SGHNT and CDR2 YYREEE (reference sequence). The CDR3 length is 15 residues. CDR3 protein: CASSQDATDSYEQYF. The CDR3 DNA reads as TGCGCCAGCAGCCAAGACGCCACAGACTCCTACGAGCAGTACTTC.

The V call is TRBV29-1, the J call TRBJ2-7, with D maybe TRBD1 (6 bases). V was trimmed by 7 bases and J by 3 bases, leaving 13 bases between them. CDR3 length: 12 residues. Germline-derived CDR1 and CDR2 are SQVTM and ANQGSEA. Here the CDR3 DNA reads TGCAGCGCTCAGGAACAGGGCTACGAGCAGTACTTC. Translating gives CSAQEQGYEQYF.

CDR3 region: CASSYAAGAQYF. The CDR3 DNA reads TGTGCCAGCAGTTACGCGGCGGGAGCCCAGTACTTC. This chain joins TRBV6-6 and TRBJ2-5; TRBD2 matches 7 bases. This CDR3 is 12 amino acids long. Germline lookup yields CDR1 MNHNY and CDR2 SVGAGI (reference sequence). The V and J ends lost 2 bases and 9 bases, in that order; junction bases with no gene match: 3.

V and J are TRBV28 and TRBJ2-7; no reliable D call. Germline lookup yields CDR1 MDHEN and CDR2 SYDVKM. This CDR3 is 15 amino acids long. V was cut by 6 bases and J by 0 bases, with 15 bases left in between. The CDR3 sequence is CASSPGLRPSYEQYF. CDR3 nucleotides: TGTGCCAGCAGCCCCGGGTTGAGGCCCTCCTACGAGCAGTACTTC.

This clone was seen a single time. This chain joins TRBV9 and TRBJ2-3; D is unresolved. The CDR3 totals 14 residues. Looked up from germline, CDR1 is SGDLS and CDR2 is YYNGEE. The ends were cut back, 0 bases at V and 4 bases at J, with 9 bases in the middle. The CDR3 DNA reads TGTGCCAGCAGCGTAGAGGTAGGCCCAGATACGCAGTATTTT. Translating it yields CASSVEVGPDTQYF.

This chain links TRBV6-6 with TRBJ2-7, with D unresolved. This CDR3 is 13 amino acids long. V lost 2 bases to trimming and J lost 1 base, with 6 bases between them. CDR1 and CDR2 (germline): MNHNY, SVGAGI (reference sequence). The CDR3 DNA follows: TGTGCCAGCAGTTACGGGCATTCCTACGAGCAGTACTTC. Protein sequence: CASSYGHSYEQYF.

The rearrangement links TRBV6-5 to TRBJ1-1, with D unclear. Per the germline V gene, CDR1 is MNHEY and CDR2 is SVGAGI. The CDR3 spans 15 residues. V gave up 7 bases and J gave up 4 bases, with 19 bases separating them. The chain's CDR3 is CASTPGGPPSTEAFF. The DNA for the CDR3 is TGTGCCAGCACCCCCGGAGGCCCTCCGAGCACTGAAGCTTTCTTT.

CDR3 coding DNA: TGTGCCAGCAGCGTAGAGGAGGGTCTCAGTAATTCACCCCTCCACTTT. Protein sequence: CASSVEEGLSNSPLHF. The V call is TRBV9, the J call TRBJ1-6; D ambiguous. V was clipped by 0 bases and J by 6 bases, with 13 bases between them. Looked up from germline, CDR1 is SGDLS and CDR2 is YYNGEE. The CDR3 extends over 16 amino acids. Combining the CDR3 with reference TRBV9 and TRBJ1-6 gives the whole variable domain DSGVTQTPKHLITATGQRVTLRCSPRSGDLSVYWYQQSLDQGLQFLIQYYNGEERAKGNILERFSAQQFPDLHSELNLSSLELGDSALYFCASSVEEGLSNSPLHFGNGTRLTVT.

This chain joins TRBV7-2 and TRBJ2-1; maybe TRBD2 (6 bases). Germline V gives CDR1 SGHTA, CDR2 FQGNSA. CDR3 size: 15 residues. Trimming took off 2 bases at V and 8 bases at J, with 16 bases between the two ends. The CDR3, as DNA: TGTGCCAGCAGCTTATTCCCTAGCGCTCAGGATGAGCAGTTCTTC. Translation gives CASSLFPSAQDEQFF. The full variable domain, its missing parts supplied by reference TRBV7-2 and TRBJ2-1, is GAGVSQSPSNKVTEKGKDVELRCDPISGHTALYWYRQSLGQGLEFLIYFQGNSAPDKSGLPSDRFSAERTGGSVSTLTIQRTQQEDSAVYLCASSLFPSAQDEQFFGPGTRLTVL.

The chain employs TRBV6-6 and TRBJ1-4; D call uncertain. Looked up from germline, CDR1 is MNHNY and CDR2 is SVGAGI (reference sequence). The CDR3 loop spans 15 amino acids. V was cut by 0 bases and J by 3 bases, with 8 bases left in between. The CDR3 region is CASSYSGSPNEKLFF. The CDR3, as DNA: TGTGCCAGCAGTTACTCGGGCAGCCCTAATGAAAAACTGTTTTTT.

V usage is TRBV7-9 and J usage is TRBJ2-5; 10 bases agree with TRBD1. Germline V gene data show CDR1 as SEHNR and CDR2 as FQNEAQ (reference sequence). V dropped 5 bases and J dropped 2; count of bases not matched to a gene: 14. The CDR3 runs 18 residues. The CDR3 reads CASSARQGANPFQETQYF. As DNA, the CDR3 is TGTGCCAGCAGCGCCCGACAGGGGGCAAACCCCTTTCAAGAGACCCAGTACTTC.

V is TRBV10-3 and J is TRBJ2-1, with D perhaps being TRBD1 or TRBD2 (6 bases each). Trimming removed 10 bases from V and 12 bases from J, with 19 bases in between. Germline CDR1 and CDR2: ENHRY and SYGVKD. The CDR3 covers 12 residues. The chain's CDR3 is CATRGPALGQFF. CDR3 coding DNA: TGTGCCACCCGGGGGCCGGCGCTTGGGCAGTTCTTC.

This sequence joins TRBV5-1 and TRBJ2-1, with D possibly being TRBD2 (5 bases). V lost 4 bases and J 6 bases, leaving 11 bases between the germline ends. The length of the CDR3 is 13 residues. From germline, CDR1 is SGHRS and CDR2 YFSETQ. The DNA for the CDR3 is TGCGCCAGCAGCACGGGGAGCCCCAATGAGCAGTTCTTC. Its protein is CASSTGSPNEQFF.

The rearrangement joins TRBV7-2 to TRBJ2-7; D is ambiguous. Germline CDR1 reads SGHTA; CDR2 reads FQGNSA. V was cut by 3 bases and J by 6 bases, with 15 bases left in between. This CDR3 has 14 amino acids. The CDR3 sequence: CASSLGRVLSEQYF. The CDR3 region has the DNA TGTGCCAGCAGCTTGGGTCGGGTTTTGAGCGAGCAGTACTTC.

V usage is TRBV7-9 and J usage is TRBJ2-1, with 8 bases matching TRBD2. V lost 10 bases to trimming and J lost 11 bases; unmatched junction nucleotides: 10. CDR3 length equals 12 residues. The germline V gene has CDR1 SEHNR and CDR2 FQNEAQ (reference sequence). The CDR3 here is CATDPAGAKQFF. The CDR3 DNA reads as TGTGCCACCGACCCAGCGGGAGCGAAGCAGTTCTTC.

This sequence joins TRBV7-2 and TRBJ2-1, with D maybe TRBD1 (5 bases). Germline assignment: CDR1 SGHTA and CDR2 FQGNSA. V was trimmed by 1 base and J by 2 bases, leaving 9 bases between them. CDR3 length equals 15 residues. DNA for the CDR3: TGTGCCAGCAGCTTAGAGAAGACAGCCTACAATGAGCAGTTCTTC. It codes for CASSLEKTAYNEQFF.

The chain employs TRBV6-1 and TRBJ1-1; D not resolved. The CDR3 is made up of 11 amino acids. CDR1 and CDR2 from the germline V gene are MNHNS and SASEGT. V was cut by 6 bases and J by 4 bases, with 6 bases left in between. The CDR3 spells CASRQVTEAFF. In DNA form, the CDR3 reads TGTGCCAGCAGACAAGTCACTGAAGCTTTCTTT.

The chain recombines TRBV10-3 with TRBJ2-1, with TRBD1 matching 9 bases. The trim removed 4 bases at V and 8 bases at J, leaving 6 bases unmatched. Germline CDR1 reads ENHRY; CDR2 reads SYGVKD. The CDR3 consists of 14 residues. This CDR3 reads CAISARGDRDEQFF. The CDR3 nucleotides are TGTGCCATCAGTGCCAGGGGGGACAGGGATGAGCAGTTCTTC.

The chain uses TRBV18 and TRBJ2-2, with TRBD1 matching over 7 bases. Germline assignment: CDR1 KGHSH and CDR2 LQKENI. This CDR3 region has 16 residues. V dropped 3 bases and J dropped 4; count of bases not matched to a gene: 8. CDR3 bases: TGTGCCAGCTCACCTTCGACAGGGTTTACCACCGGGGAGCTGTTTTTT. This codes for CASSPSTGFTTGELFF.